Sequencing of this T cell receptor (beta chain) was carried out in a study of CD8 T cells in ankylosing spondylitis. V was cut by 0 bases and J by 5 bases, with 6 bases left in between. The CDR3 loop spans 13 amino acids. CDR1 and CDR2 (germline): SGHRS, YFSETQ. TCRdb reprocessed the 5' RACE reads with MiXCR, giving one entry per CDR3 protein. This table holds 250,000 to 350,000 distinct CDR3 sequences, around 21% found once. Many counts were recorded for this clonotype. Sequenced sample: blood, either unsorted or a sorted T cell fraction (not recorded which). The chain links TRBV5-1 to TRBJ2-1, with a possible D match to TRBD1 (5 bases). The TCR sequence derives from a female donor with ankylosing spondylitis or in good health (not recorded which). CDR3 bases: TGCGCCAGCAGCTTGGGGGGCGACAATGAGCAGTTCTTC. Its translation: CASSLGGDNEQFF. Based on the CDR3 plus reference TRBV5-1 and TRBJ2-1, the full variable domain is KAGVTQTPRYLIKTRGQQVTLSCSPISGHRSVSWYQQTPGQGLQFLFEYFSETQRNKGNFPGRFSGRQFSNSRSEMNVSTLELGDSALYLCASSLGGDNEQFFGPGTRLTVL.